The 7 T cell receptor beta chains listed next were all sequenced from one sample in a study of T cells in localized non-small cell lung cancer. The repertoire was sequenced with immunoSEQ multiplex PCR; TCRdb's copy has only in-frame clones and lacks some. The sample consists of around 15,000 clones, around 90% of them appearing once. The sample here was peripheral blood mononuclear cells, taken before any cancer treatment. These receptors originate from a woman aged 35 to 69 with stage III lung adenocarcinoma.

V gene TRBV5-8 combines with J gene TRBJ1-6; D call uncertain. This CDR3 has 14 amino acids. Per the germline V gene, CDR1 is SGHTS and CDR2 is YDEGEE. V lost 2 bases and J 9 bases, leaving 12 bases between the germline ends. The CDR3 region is CASSFRGFGSPLHF. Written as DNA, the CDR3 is TGTGCCAGCAGCTTTCGTGGATTTGGTTCACCCCTCCACTTT.

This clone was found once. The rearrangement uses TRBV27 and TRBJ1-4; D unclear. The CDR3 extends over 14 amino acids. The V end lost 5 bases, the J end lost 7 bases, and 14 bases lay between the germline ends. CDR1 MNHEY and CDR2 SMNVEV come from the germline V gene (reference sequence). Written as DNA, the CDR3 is TGTGCCAGCAGTGTCATAGGGAAAAGTGAAAAACTGTTTTTT. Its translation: CASSVIGKSEKLFF.

The DNA for the CDR3 is TGTGCCAGCAGTGAACGAAGGGCCGGCTCCTACAATGAGCAGTTCTTC. It translates to CASSERRAGSYNEQFF. The J gene is TRBJ2-1, the V gene TRBV6-1, with D unresolved. CDR3 length: 16 amino acids. Germline CDR1 is MNHNS and CDR2 is SASEGT. Trimming cost V 2 bases and J 0 bases, with 11 bases left between them.

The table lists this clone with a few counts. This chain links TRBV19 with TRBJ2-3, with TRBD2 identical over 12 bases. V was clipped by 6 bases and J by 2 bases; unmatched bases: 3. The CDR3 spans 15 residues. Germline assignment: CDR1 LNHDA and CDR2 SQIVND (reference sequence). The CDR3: CASSRTSGVTDTQYF. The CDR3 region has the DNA TGTGCCAGTAGCCGGACTAGCGGGGTCACAGATACGCAGTATTTT.

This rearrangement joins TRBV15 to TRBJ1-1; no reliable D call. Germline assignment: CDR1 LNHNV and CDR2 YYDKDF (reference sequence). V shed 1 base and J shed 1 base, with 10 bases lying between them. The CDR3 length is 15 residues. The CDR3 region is CATSRAQFGNTEAFF. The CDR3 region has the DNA TGTGCCACCAGCAGAGCCCAGTTTGGGAACACTGAAGCTTTCTTT.

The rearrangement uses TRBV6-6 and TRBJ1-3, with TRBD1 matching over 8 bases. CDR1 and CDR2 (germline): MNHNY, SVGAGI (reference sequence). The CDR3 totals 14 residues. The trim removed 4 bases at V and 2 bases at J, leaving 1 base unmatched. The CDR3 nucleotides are TGTGCCAGCAGTTTGGACAGGGCTGGAAACACCATATATTTT. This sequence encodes CASSLDRAGNTIYF.

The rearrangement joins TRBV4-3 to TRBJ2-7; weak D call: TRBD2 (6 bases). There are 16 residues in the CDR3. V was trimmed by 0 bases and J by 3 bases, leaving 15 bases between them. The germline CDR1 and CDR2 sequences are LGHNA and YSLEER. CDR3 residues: CASSQDFGTASYEQYF. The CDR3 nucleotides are TGCGCCAGCAGCCAAGATTTCGGGACTGCCAGCTACGAGCAGTACTTC.